The 9 T cell receptor beta chains below were found in one sample sequenced in a study of regulatory T cells in long-lasting Graves disease. Investigators prepared the TCR beta libraries by applying iRepertoire HTBI primers and Arm-PCR of CDR3 regions. Using its own MiXCR run on the multiplex PCR reads, TCRdb lists one record per CDR3 protein. The table includes 500,000 to 700,000 distinct CDR3 sequences, around 30% detected once. Time point meaning: persistent/refractory GD, antithyroid drugs over 5 years with positive TRAb. PBMCs were the source of the RNA used for TCR sequencing. Sequenced material: peripheral blood mononuclear cells (PBMCs), taken when the disease was refractory, from a patient treated with antithyroid drugs. These receptor sequences come from a female donor with Graves disease.

In this sample, this clonotype turned up many times. The V and J genes are TRBV11-2 and TRBJ1-6, with D perhaps TRBD1 (5 bases). The germline V and J ends were trimmed by 2 bases and 3 bases, with 11 bases remaining between them. This CDR3 is 16 amino acids long. Germline CDR1 reads SGHAT; CDR2 reads FQNNGV. CDR3 residues: CASSLLRGFYNSPLHF. CDR3 coding DNA: TGTGCCAGCAGCTTATTGCGGGGGTTCTATAATTCACCCCTCCACTTT. Using reference TRBV11-2 and TRBJ1-6 for the parts outside the CDR3, the full variable domain is EAGVAQSPRYKIIEKRQSVAFWCNPISGHATLYWYQQILGQGPKLLIQFQNNGVVDDSQLPKDRFSAERLKGVDSTLKIQPAKLEDSAVYLCASSLLRGFYNSPLHFGNGTRLTVT.

This clonotype showed up many times. The chain joins TRBV12-3 or TRBV12-4 to TRBJ1-2; D is unclear. The length of the CDR3 is 18 residues. The ends were cut back, 3 bases at V and 1 base at J, with 21 bases in the middle. The CDR3 here is CASSFWRGYPTHNYGYTF. The DNA for the CDR3 is TGTGCCAGCAGTTTCTGGCGAGGGTATCCGACGCATAACTATGGCTACACCTTC.

The chain joins TRBV5-4 to TRBJ2-5; D not certain. V was shortened by 3 bases and J by 5 bases, with 11 bases between the two germline ends. The CDR3 spans 13 residues. CDR1 and CDR2 (germline): SGHNT, YYREEE (reference sequence). Here the CDR3 reads CASSSPFGETQYF. The CDR3 DNA is TGTGCCAGCAGCTCACCCTTCGGGGAGACCCAGTACTTC.

This chain links TRBV6-5 with TRBJ2-2; maybe TRBD2 (7 bases). CDR1 and CDR2 (germline): MNHEY, SVGAGI. V shed 3 bases and J shed 0 bases, with 17 bases lying between them. The CDR3 sequence is 18 residues long. The CDR3 DNA is TGTGCCAGCAGTTATTGGGGGGCGGCGGGAGCGAACACCGGGGAGCTGTTTTTT. The encoded protein is CASSYWGAAGANTGELFF.

This clonotype appeared a few times. The chain is built from TRBV20-1 and TRBJ2-7; no firm D call. Trimming removed 0 bases from V and 0 bases from J, with 6 bases in between. In germline, CDR1 is DFQATT, CDR2 SNEGSKA (reference sequence). The CDR3 is made up of 13 amino acids. Here the CDR3 reads CSARDPLSYEQYF. Here the CDR3 DNA reads TGCAGTGCTAGAGATCCTCTCTCCTACGAGCAGTACTTC.

CDR3 DNA sequence: TGTGCCAGCAGTACCGGACAGGGAAAATTTGAAGCTTTCTTT. It specifies CASSTGQGKFEAFF. V is TRBV28 and J is TRBJ1-1, with 8 nucleotides matching TRBD1. Germline V CDR1 and CDR2: MDHEN, SYDVKM. V shed 5 bases, J shed 7 bases, and the junction held 9 bases outside the gene matches. The CDR3 has 14 residues.

This clonotype came up many times. The genes are TRBV28 and TRBJ2-7; D remains ambiguous. Looked up from germline, CDR1 is MDHEN and CDR2 is SYDVKM. Between the trimmed V and J ends, which lost 1 base and 0 bases, there was a span of 7 bases. There are 14 residues in the CDR3. In nucleotides, the CDR3 is TGTGCCAGCAGTTTATCCAGGATCTCCTACGAGCAGTACTTC. It encodes CASSLSRISYEQYF.

V gene TRBV11-2 combines with J gene TRBJ1-2, with 7 bases lining up with TRBD1. This CDR3 is 14 amino acids long. Germline V gene data show CDR1 as SGHAT and CDR2 as FQNNGV. V gave up 5 bases and J gave up 8 bases; unmatched junction bases: 11. The CDR3 coding sequence is TGTGCCAGCAGCAAAGAGGGGGCTGTCGGCGGCTACACCTTC. This translates into CASSKEGAVGGYTF.

A few counts support this clonotype. J is TRBJ2-7 and V is TRBV5-1; D gene ambiguous. This CDR3 is built from 12 residues. Trimming removed 0 bases at V and 6 bases at J, with 7 bases between. Germline CDR1 SGHRS, CDR2 YFSETQ. The CDR3 bases are TGCGCCAGCAGCTTGGAAGGGCTCGAGCAGTACTTC. As protein: CASSLEGLEQYF.